A selection of T cell receptor beta chains follows, all from one sample in a study of blood T cell repertoires in COVID-19. Sequenced by immunoSEQ multiplex PCR; TCRdb stores in-frame clones only, minus some. The data show some 170,000 clones, about four fifths seen once. Sequencing was done on a sample of peripheral blood. The receptor set was obtained from a woman between 65 and 79 years old with acute or convalescent COVID-19. The CDR3 runs from the conserved cysteine through the conserved F or W. The D gene is left open where the match is weak. Size tells how often a clone was seen (once, few, many) or the class of an expanded clone, and some rows leave it out.

clone_size,d_call,j_call,v_call,cdr3_aa,cdr3_nt
.,TRBD1,TRBJ2-7,TRBV28,CASSLADRGEQYF,TGTGCCAGCAGTTTAGCGGACAGGGGGGAGCAGTACTTC
.,TRBD1,TRBJ1-2,TRBV5-3,CARSLGDREAKRGGYTF,TGTGCCAGAAGCCTAGGGGACAGGGAAGCAAAAAGAGGGGGCTACACCTTC
few,TRBD1,TRBJ1-3,TRBV3-1/TRBV3-2,CASSAGQRNTIYF,TGTGCCAGCAGCGCGGGACAGCGAAACACCATATATTTT
.,TRBD1,TRBJ1-3,TRBV7-8,CASSRQGTGNTIYF,TGTGCCAGCAGCAGACAGGGGACGGGAAACACCATATATTTT
.,.,TRBJ1-2,TRBV7-9,CASSPGNYGYTF,TGTGCCAGCAGCCCGGGGAACTATGGCTACACCTTC
.,.,TRBJ1-1,TRBV4-3,CASSQSWYGGTMNTEAFF,TGCGCCAGCAGCCAGTCATGGTATGGCGGAACGATGAACACTGAAGCTTTCTTT
.,.,TRBJ2-3,TRBV7-9,CASSFRGDTQYF,TGTGCCAGCAGCTTCCGGGGAGATACGCAGTATTTT
.,TRBD1,TRBJ1-6,TRBV28,CASSTPGQGNSPLHF,TGTGCCAGCAGTACCCCGGGACAGGGCAATTCACCCCTCCACTTT
.,TRBD1,TRBJ1-1,TRBV14,CASRPQGAGTEAFF,TGTGCCAGCAGACCCCAGGGGGCCGGCACTGAAGCTTTCTTT
.,.,TRBJ1-6,TRBV25-1,CASSGGPGQKNSPLHF,TGTGCCAGCAGTGGAGGACCAGGACAGAAAAATTCACCCCTCCACTTT
.,.,TRBJ2-7,TRBV12-3/TRBV12-4,CASRFGYSYEQYF,TGTGCCAGCAGGTTCGGGTATTCCTACGAGCAGTACTTC
.,.,TRBJ2-7,TRBV4-3,CASSQGAGGEQYF,TGCGCCAGCAGCCAAGGTGCGGGCGGAGAGCAGTACTTC
.,TRBD2,TRBJ2-1,TRBV5-4,CASSLVGGGIYNEQFF,TGTGCCAGCAGCTTGGTGGGCGGGGGGATCTACAATGAGCAGTTCTTC
once,TRBD1,TRBJ1-1,TRBV5-6,CASSLAGRGQNTEAFF,TGTGCCAGCAGCTTGGCCGGAAGGGGGCAGAACACTGAAGCTTTCTTT
.,TRBD2,TRBJ2-7,TRBV19,CASSPFRAGANYEQYF,TGTGCCAGTAGCCCTTTCCGAGCGGGAGCCAACTACGAGCAGTACTTC
.,TRBD1,TRBJ1-6,TRBV5-4,CASSSGQGGNSPLHF,TGTGCCAGCAGCTCCGGACAGGGAGGTAATTCACCCCTCCACTTT
.,TRBD1,TRBJ2-3,TRBV6-4,CASMWTGVWDTQYF,TGTGCCAGCATGTGGACAGGGGTTTGGGATACGCAGTATTTT
.,TRBD1,TRBJ1-5,TRBV7-9,CASSLASQGRNQPQHF,TGTGCCAGCAGCTTAGCCTCACAGGGGAGGAATCAGCCCCAGCATTTT
.,TRBD2,TRBJ2-2,TRBV3-1/TRBV3-2,CASSQEAGGAYTGELFF,TGTGCCAGCAGCCAAGAGGCGGGGGGCGCTTACACCGGGGAGCTGTTTTTT
.,.,TRBJ1-2,TRBV2,CASNVDSSYGYTF,TGTGCCAGCAACGTCGACAGCTCCTATGGCTACACCTTC
once,TRBD1,TRBJ1-6,TRBV30,CAWSVGQGVNSPLHF,TGTGCCTGGAGCGTCGGACAGGGAGTGAATTCACCCCTCCACTTT
.,.,TRBJ2-3,TRBV18,CASSPSNGPLSTDTQYF,TGTGCCAGCTCACCTAGCAACGGCCCTTTGAGCACAGATACGCAGTATTTT
.,.,TRBJ1-2,TRBV9,CASSVATGLNYGYTF,TGTGCCAGCAGCGTAGCGACAGGCCTTAACTATGGCTACACCTTC
.,TRBD1,TRBJ1-4,TRBV6-6,CASSQRVGTGGTNEKLFF,TGTGCCAGCAGTCAAAGAGTCGGGACAGGGGGAACTAATGAAAAACTGTTTTTT
once,TRBD1,TRBJ1-3,TRBV30,CAWSVGTGHSGNTIYF,TGTGCCTGGAGTGTGGGGACAGGCCACTCTGGAAACACCATATATTTT
.,.,TRBJ1-3,TRBV15,CATSPGDGGGNTIYF,TGTGCCACCAGCCCAGGCGACGGGGGTGGAAACACCATATATTTT
.,TRBD2,TRBJ2-1,TRBV5-1,CASSRGDRNEQFF,TGCGCCAGCAGTCGGGGGGATCGCAATGAGCAGTTCTTC
.,.,TRBJ2-7,TRBV27,CASSFSGLSAYEQYF,TGTGCCAGCAGTTTTTCGGGGTTGTCGGCCTACGAGCAGTACTTC
.,TRBD1,TRBJ2-7,TRBV19,CASSNPGQTYEQYF,TGTGCCAGTAGTAACCCGGGACAGACCTACGAGCAGTACTTC
.,.,TRBJ1-2,TRBV19,CASSIDQGIRNGYTF,TGTGCCAGTAGTATAGATCAGGGAATAAGAAATGGCTACACCTTC
.,.,TRBJ2-5,TRBV9,CASSVLADQETQYF,TGTGCCAGCAGCGTTTTAGCGGACCAAGAGACCCAGTACTTC
.,TRBD2,TRBJ2-1,TRBV4-2,CASSQDRGRGGLNEQFF,TGTGCCAGCAGCCAAGATCGGGGTCGGGGGGGCCTCAATGAGCAGTTCTTC
.,.,TRBJ1-5,TRBV24-1,CATSEQNQPQHF,TGTGCCACCAGTGAACAAAATCAGCCCCAGCATTTT
.,TRBD1,TRBJ1-1,TRBV29-1,CSVGQGIGNTEAFF,TGCAGCGTAGGACAGGGAATAGGGAACACTGAAGCTTTCTTT
.,.,TRBJ2-7,TRBV23-1,CASSQGPGHLLYEQYF,TGCGCCAGCAGTCAAGGCCCGGGACACCTCCTCTACGAGCAGTACTTC
few,.,TRBJ1-5,TRBV23-1,CASSHPVGGTHSNQPQHF,TGCGCCAGCAGTCACCCCGTCGGGGGGACCCATAGCAATCAGCCCCAGCATTTT
.,TRBD1,TRBJ2-7,TRBV19,CASSVRTGGSEQYF,TGTGCCAGTAGTGTCAGGACAGGGGGCTCCGAGCAGTACTTC
.,TRBD1,TRBJ1-4,TRBV4-3,CASSQGTGTGWEKLFF,TGCGCCAGCAGCCAAGGCACCGGGACAGGGTGGGAAAAACTGTTTTTT
.,.,TRBJ1-2,TRBV7-2,CASSLIGAGFETYGYTF,TGTGCCAGCAGCTTAATAGGGGCTGGGTTCGAGACTTATGGCTACACCTTC
.,TRBD1,TRBJ1-5,TRBV19,CASRVTGGTNQPQHF,TGTGCCAGTAGGGTTACAGGGGGGACAAATCAGCCCCAGCATTTT
few,.,TRBJ1-2,TRBV4-1,CASSQVYSREKANYGYTF,TGCGCCAGCAGCCAAGTGTATAGCCGGGAAAAAGCTAACTATGGCTACACCTTC
.,.,TRBJ2-2,TRBV6-2/TRBV6-3,CASSLGGPLMNTGELFF,TGTGCCAGCAGTCTCGGGGGGCCTTTAATGAACACCGGGGAGCTGTTTTTT
.,TRBD1,TRBJ2-7,TRBV24-1,CATSDRRTGASEQYF,TGTGCCACCAGTGACCGAAGGACAGGGGCCTCGGAGCAGTACTTC
.,TRBD1,TRBJ1-6,TRBV7-9,CASSTLQGRLHF,TGTGCCAGCAGTACATTACAGGGGCGGCTCCACTTT
many,TRBD1,TRBJ1-2,TRBV11-2,CASSPVTGWNYGYTF,TGTGCCAGCAGCCCAGTGACAGGGTGGAACTATGGCTACACCTTC
.,TRBD1,TRBJ2-3,TRBV12-3/TRBV12-4,CASTLRTGDTQYF,TGTGCCAGCACCCTACGGACAGGGGATACGCAGTATTTT
.,TRBD1,TRBJ1-5,TRBV19,CASSIQGAPTQPQHF,TGTGCCAGTAGTATACAGGGGGCGCCCACTCAGCCCCAGCATTTT
few,.,TRBJ1-1,TRBV29-1,CSVSLGDTEAFF,TGCAGCGTTAGCCTAGGGGACACTGAAGCTTTCTTT
.,TRBD1,TRBJ2-5,TRBV5-4,CASSAVQGTKETQYF,TGTGCCAGCAGCGCCGTACAGGGGACCAAAGAGACCCAGTACTTC
.,TRBD1,TRBJ1-2,TRBV5-1,CASSFFPSGQADGYTF,TGCGCCAGCAGCTTTTTCCCTTCGGGACAGGCGGATGGCTACACCTTC
.,.,TRBJ1-5,TRBV6-4,CASSPEGNQPQHF,TGTGCCAGCAGCCCAGAGGGAAATCAGCCCCAGCATTTT
.,.,TRBJ1-1,TRBV3-1/TRBV3-2,CASSRRGGGTEAFF,TGTGCCAGCAGCCGGAGGGGCGGGGGCACTGAAGCTTTCTTT
.,TRBD2,TRBJ2-3,TRBV4-2,CASSQTLAGGLTDTQYF,TGTGCCAGCAGCCAAACCCTAGCGGGGGGCCTCACAGATACGCAGTATTTT
.,.,TRBJ1-5,TRBV11-2,CASSLGAGAQPQHF,TGTGCCAGCAGCTTAGGGGCAGGGGCGCAGCCCCAGCATTTT
.,.,TRBJ2-7,TRBV7-8,CASSFSPTGTHEQYF,TGTGCCAGCAGCTTCTCCCCTACAGGGACCCACGAGCAGTACTTC
.,TRBD1,TRBJ2-1,TRBV29-1,CSVGQGEVNEQFF,TGCAGCGTGGGACAGGGGGAGGTGAATGAGCAGTTCTTC